This T cell receptor (beta chain) derives from a study of shared clonotypes between healthy human individuals. Study-wide findings and caveats: Generally, estimated richness proved larger in naive subsets than it did in memory subsets.

The CDR3 contains 19 residues. Trimming took 5 bases from V and 9 from J; bases not matched to a gene: 23. CDR1 is SGHDT, CDR2 YYEEEE, per germline. Sequencing was performed with immunoSEQ multiplex PCR; in TCRdb, only in-frame clones are kept and a portion is missing. The table has 1.6 million or so clones, about 96% seen once; the top ten hold about 1%. Remarks on this clone: Its specificity is unknown.

The sample comprised naive CD4+ T cells sorted from blood. This sample's subset: CD45RA+ positively selected. The clonotype comes from a man aged 25-45 years in good health. This chain uses TRBV5-6 with TRBJ2-3, with 11 bases lining up with TRBD2. CDR3 in amino acids: CASRLFGTSGSSLWVTQYF. The CDR3 coding sequence is TGTGCCAGCAGGTTATTCGGCACTAGCGGGAGTTCTCTATGGGTGACGCAGTATTTT.